This T cell receptor (beta chain) stems from a study of technical replicates of blood from four donors. V trimming: 4 bases; J trimming: 4 bases; junction bases outside the gene matches: 10. This CDR3 contains 16 residues. CDR1 SGHTA and CDR2 FQGNSA come from the germline V gene. Profiling relied on immunoSEQ multiplex PCR, and the TCRdb table lists in-frame clones only, not all of them. This repertoire shows approximately 81,000 clones, 80% to 90% found once; its top ten account for roughly 4%. A single count supports this clone. The material sequenced was PBMCs. The chain has TRBV7-2 and TRBJ2-1; 7 nucleotides agree with TRBD2. This sequence originates from a human donor in good health. Some clones in this sample may be carry-over from other donors' samples. The CDR3 region is CASSSQGSGYYNEQFF. In nucleotides, the CDR3 is TGTGCCAGCAGCTCCCAGGGTAGCGGGTATTACAATGAGCAGTTCTTC. The variable domain in full, completed from reference TRBV7-2 and TRBJ2-1, reads GAGVSQSPSNKVTEKGKDVELRCDPISGHTALYWYRQSLGQGLEFLIYFQGNSAPDKSGLPSDRFSAERTGGSVSTLTIQRTQQEDSAVYLCASSSQGSGYYNEQFFGPGTRLTVL.